A selection of T cell receptor beta chains follows, all from one sample in a study of CD8 T cells in ankylosing spondylitis. TCRdb itself ran the 5' RACE reads through MiXCR, one entry per CDR3 protein. Counted here are some 450,000 distinct CDR3 sequences, roughly 15% occurring once; the ten biggest clones make up 1%. Sequenced: blood, either unsorted or a sorted T cell fraction (not recorded which). The receptors originated from a male donor with ankylosing spondylitis. CDR3s include the opening cysteine and the closing phenylalanine or tryptophan. A D gene is named only where the DNA matches it firmly. Clone sizes are given selectively: once, few, many, or a class where the clone is expanded.

V: TRBV2; D: -; J: TRBJ2-2; size: -; DNA: TGTGCCAGCAGTGAAATGCGTCCGGGGACCGGGGAGCTGTTTTTT; CDR3: CASSEMRPGTGELFF
V: TRBV11-2; D: TRBD2; J: TRBJ2-1; size: -; DNA: TGTGCCAGCAGCTCTACCGGGACTAGCGAGTTCTTC; CDR3: CASSSTGTSEFF
V: TRBV7-2; D: -; J: TRBJ2-1; size: many; DNA: TGTGCCAGCAGCTTAATAAGAGGGAATGAGCAGTTCTTC; CDR3: CASSLIRGNEQFF
V: TRBV11-2; D: -; J: TRBJ1-6; size: -; DNA: TGTGCCAGCAGCTTACTTGAGGGCCGACGGACGGCCGGTAATTCACCCCTCCACTTT; CDR3: CASSLLEGRRTAGNSPLHF
V: TRBV6-5; D: -; J: TRBJ1-4; size: few; DNA: TGTGCCAGCAGTTACTCAGGGGGTACTAATGAAAAACTGTTTTTT; CDR3: CASSYSGGTNEKLFF
V: TRBV18; D: -; J: TRBJ2-6; size: -; DNA: TGTGCCAGCTCACCAGGGGGGCCCTTCTCTGGGGCCAACGTCCTGACTTTC; CDR3: CASSPGGPFSGANVLTF
V: TRBV10-3; D: -; J: TRBJ1-2; size: -; DNA: TGTGCCATCGGGCAGGGGTCCGTCTATGGCTACACCTTC; CDR3: CAIGQGSVYGYTF
V: TRBV5-1; D: TRBD1; J: TRBJ1-1; size: few; DNA: TGCGCCAGCAGCACGGGACAGGGGGCAGGGGGAGCTTTCTTT; CDR3: CASSTGQGAGGAFF
V: TRBV24-1; D: -; J: TRBJ2-5; size: -; DNA: TGTGCCACCAGTGAGGGAGTGGAGACCCAGTACTTC; CDR3: CATSEGVETQYF
V: TRBV12-3/TRBV12-4; D: -; J: TRBJ2-2; size: -; DNA: TGTGCCAGCAGCCGCACCGGTCAGGGATCCACCGGGGAGCTGTTTTTT; CDR3: CASSRTGQGSTGELFF
V: TRBV2; D: TRBD2; J: TRBJ2-2; size: few; DNA: TGTGCCAGCAGGGGTAGCGGGGGCACCGGGGAGCTGTTTTTT; CDR3: CASRGSGGTGELFF
V: TRBV20-1; D: TRBD2; J: TRBJ2-1; size: -; DNA: TGCAGTGCTCCCTTGCGGGGGGAGCAGTTCTTC; CDR3: CSAPLRGEQFF
V: TRBV20-1; D: -; J: TRBJ1-1; size: -; DNA: TGCAGTGCCACCGCCCCCGGACAGCCGGGCACTGAAGCTTTCTTT; CDR3: CSATAPGQPGTEAFF
V: TRBV12-3/TRBV12-4; D: -; J: TRBJ2-6; size: -; DNA: TGTGCCAGCACCAAGAGTTCAGGGGTCGGGGCCAACGTCCTGACTTTC; CDR3: CASTKSSGVGANVLTF
V: TRBV7-3; D: TRBD2; J: TRBJ2-1; size: few; DNA: TGTGCCAGCAGCTTAATAGCTAGCGGGAGAAATGAGCAGTTCTTC; CDR3: CASSLIASGRNEQFF
V: TRBV15; D: -; J: TRBJ1-4; size: few; DNA: TGTGCCACCACCCAGAGCAGACAGTCGTCTGAAAAACTGTTTTTT; CDR3: CATTQSRQSSEKLFF
V: TRBV6-5; D: TRBD1; J: TRBJ1-4; size: -; DNA: TGTGCCAGCAGTTCCCGGGACAGTCCTAATGAAAAACTGTTTTTT; CDR3: CASSSRDSPNEKLFF
V: TRBV5-1; D: -; J: TRBJ2-5; size: many; DNA: TGCGCCAGCAGTCTTGGCCGGGAGACCCAGTACTTC; CDR3: CASSLGRETQYF
V: TRBV20-1; D: -; J: TRBJ1-1; size: -; DNA: TGCAGTGCTAGAGATGTCTCCGAAGCTTTCTTT; CDR3: CSARDVSEAFF
V: TRBV5-1; D: TRBD1; J: TRBJ2-7; size: -; DNA: TGCGCCAGCAGCCGCCGGCCCGGGACAGGAGGTGAGCAGTACTTC; CDR3: CASSRRPGTGGEQYF
V: TRBV20-1; D: -; J: TRBJ1-2; size: many; DNA: TGCAGTGCCAGACAGGCCTCGGGCGGCTACACCTTC; CDR3: CSARQASGGYTF
V: TRBV20-1; D: TRBD1; J: TRBJ1-5; size: many; DNA: TGCAGTGCTTCTAGGTGGGACAGCGGCAATCAGCCCCAGCATTTT; CDR3: CSASRWDSGNQPQHF
V: TRBV6-8; D: TRBD1; J: TRBJ2-7; size: -; DNA: TGTGCCAGCAGCCCCCGGCGCAGGGGGTACTACGAGCAGTACTTC; CDR3: CASSPRRRGYYEQYF
V: TRBV28; D: TRBD1; J: TRBJ2-7; size: few; DNA: TGTGCCAGCAGTTTCCCTCTTGAGGACAGGGGAGAGAACGAGCAGTACTTC; CDR3: CASSFPLEDRGENEQYF
V: TRBV6-1; D: TRBD1; J: TRBJ1-3; size: -; DNA: TGTGCCAGTAGGGACAGCGCCTCTGGAAACACCATATATTTT; CDR3: CASRDSASGNTIYF
V: TRBV5-1; D: TRBD2; J: TRBJ2-2; size: -; DNA: TGCGCCAGCAGCTATTATGGACTAGCGGGTAACACCGGGGAGCTGTTTTTT; CDR3: CASSYYGLAGNTGELFF
V: TRBV12-3/TRBV12-4; D: TRBD1; J: TRBJ2-7; size: many; DNA: TGTGCCAGCAGTCTGGACAGGGGGCCCTACGAGCAGTACTTC; CDR3: CASSLDRGPYEQYF
V: TRBV12-3/TRBV12-4; D: -; J: TRBJ2-2; size: few; DNA: TGTGCCAGTCCTACATCGCAGGGTGGCAACACCGGGGAGCTGTTTTTT; CDR3: CASPTSQGGNTGELFF
V: TRBV18; D: -; J: TRBJ2-7; size: -; DNA: TGTGCCAGCTCACAAGCCGGACAGACCGCCTACGAGCAGTACTTC; CDR3: CASSQAGQTAYEQYF
V: TRBV7-3; D: TRBD1; J: TRBJ1-2; size: few; DNA: TGTGCCAGCAGCCGGGTTACAGGGGCCTATGGCTACACCTTC; CDR3: CASSRVTGAYGYTF
V: TRBV5-1; D: TRBD1; J: TRBJ1-4; size: -; DNA: TGCGCCAGCAGCTTGGCGGGAACAGGGGCCTTAAATGAAAAACTGTTTTTT; CDR3: CASSLAGTGALNEKLFF
V: TRBV5-6; D: TRBD2; J: TRBJ2-5; size: -; DNA: TGTGCCAGCAGCTTGGCCCCTAGCGGGTACCAAGAGACCCAGTACTTC; CDR3: CASSLAPSGYQETQYF
V: TRBV4-1; D: TRBD2; J: TRBJ2-7; size: many; DNA: TGCGCCAGCAGCCAAGTAAGACTAGCGGACTCCTACGAGCAGTACTTC; CDR3: CASSQVRLADSYEQYF
V: TRBV11-2; D: TRBD1; J: TRBJ1-1; size: few; DNA: TGTGCCAGCAGCCGCGACAGGGATCCTGAAGCTTTCTTT; CDR3: CASSRDRDPEAFF
V: TRBV5-1; D: -; J: TRBJ2-3; size: -; DNA: TGCGCCAGCAGCTTTGGGGGGGGGCACACAGATACGCAGTATTTT; CDR3: CASSFGGGHTDTQYF
V: TRBV27; D: -; J: TRBJ1-4; size: few; DNA: TGTGCCAGCAGTTTGGGAGTTGCAACTAATGAAAAACTGTTTTTT; CDR3: CASSLGVATNEKLFF
V: TRBV3-1; D: -; J: TRBJ2-3; size: few; DNA: TGTGCCAGCAGCCAAGTTAGCGCCAACACAGATACGCAGTATTTT; CDR3: CASSQVSANTDTQYF
V: TRBV29-1; D: -; J: TRBJ1-1; size: few; DNA: TGCAGCGTTGAAGATCCGCGGCTCCAGGGGACTGAAGCTTTCTTT; CDR3: CSVEDPRLQGTEAFF
V: TRBV18; D: -; J: TRBJ2-6; size: -; DNA: TGTGCCAGCTCACCCGGGGACGGCGGAAGCTCTGGGGCCAACGTCCTGACTTTC; CDR3: CASSPGDGGSSGANVLTF
V: TRBV20-1; D: TRBD2; J: TRBJ2-5; size: -; DNA: TGCAGTGCTGGGAGCGGGAGCAAAGAGACCCAGTACTTC; CDR3: CSAGSGSKETQYF
V: TRBV5-1; D: TRBD1; J: TRBJ2-4; size: few; DNA: TGCGCCAGCAGCCCCTCCGGGACAGGGAACCAAAACATTCAGTACTTC; CDR3: CASSPSGTGNQNIQYF
V: TRBV7-9; D: TRBD1; J: TRBJ1-2; size: -; DNA: TGTGCCAGCAGCTCCTCCGGGACAGGGGGTTATGGCTACACCTTC; CDR3: CASSSSGTGGYGYTF
V: TRBV6-5; D: -; J: TRBJ2-7; size: few; DNA: TGTGCCAGCAGTTATAAGGGTTCTTTTGACTACGAGCAGTACTTC; CDR3: CASSYKGSFDYEQYF
V: TRBV6-5; D: -; J: TRBJ1-2; size: many; DNA: TGTGCCAGCAGTTTGTTTCCAGGGACCCTGGGAAGGGGGTATGGCTACACCTTC; CDR3: CASSLFPGTLGRGYGYTF
V: TRBV6-1; D: -; J: TRBJ1-6; size: few; DNA: TGTGCCAGCAGTGCCAGTGGGACACGCGATAATTCACCCCTCCACTTT; CDR3: CASSASGTRDNSPLHF
V: TRBV7-6; D: TRBD1; J: TRBJ2-7; size: -; DNA: TGTGCCAGCAGCTTAGGGGGGACAGGGTTATACGAGCAGTACTTC; CDR3: CASSLGGTGLYEQYF
V: TRBV20-1; D: TRBD1; J: TRBJ1-1; size: few; DNA: TGCAGTGCTAGCGAAGGGGGCCAGGGTAGAAAAGCTTTCTTT; CDR3: CSASEGGQGRKAFF
V: TRBV5-1; D: TRBD1; J: TRBJ2-7; size: -; DNA: TGCGCCAGCAACTCCGGGACAGGGGATATCCACGAGCAGTACTTC; CDR3: CASNSGTGDIHEQYF
V: TRBV5-5; D: -; J: TRBJ1-1; size: -; DNA: TGTGCCAGCAGCCCGGAAGGGGGGGTCGTGAACACTGAAGCTTTCTTT; CDR3: CASSPEGGVVNTEAFF
V: TRBV5-6; D: -; J: TRBJ2-7; size: many; DNA: TGTGCCAGCAGCCCGGGATTTGGCGCTTCCTCCTACGAGCAGTACTTC; CDR3: CASSPGFGASSYEQYF
V: TRBV6-1; D: -; J: TRBJ1-6; size: few; DNA: TGTGCCAGCAGGACCGGGGCAGGTGGTAATTCACCCCTCCACTTT; CDR3: CASRTGAGGNSPLHF
V: TRBV5-1; D: -; J: TRBJ2-1; size: many; DNA: TGCGCCAGCAGCTTTAGACAGATGACCTACAATGAGCAGTTCTTC; CDR3: CASSFRQMTYNEQFF
V: TRBV2; D: -; J: TRBJ1-2; size: -; DNA: TGTGCCAGCAGTGAACAGGGACATGGCTACACCTTC; CDR3: CASSEQGHGYTF
V: TRBV12-3/TRBV12-4; D: TRBD1; J: TRBJ1-1; size: many; DNA: TGTGCCAGCAGCACCGGGACAGGACCAACCGAAGCTTTCTTT; CDR3: CASSTGTGPTEAFF
V: TRBV7-9; D: -; J: TRBJ2-4; size: few; DNA: TGTGCCAGCAGCTTCCAGGGTGGGAAAAACATTCAGTACTTC; CDR3: CASSFQGGKNIQYF
V: TRBV7-9; D: TRBD1; J: TRBJ1-2; size: -; DNA: TGTGCCAGCAGCCCCGGGACAGGGCCATATGGCTACACCTTC; CDR3: CASSPGTGPYGYTF
V: TRBV5-1; D: TRBD2; J: TRBJ2-7; size: -; DNA: TGCGCCAGCAGCTCCACTAGCGGGAGGTACGAGCAGTACTTC; CDR3: CASSSTSGRYEQYF